This paragraph covers one T cell receptor beta chain sequence. What antigen it recognizes has not been identified. No clone much larger than this one lies a single base away; base qualities are absent. Whole blood was collected in K2EDTA tubes by collaborating institutions according to the institutions' own protocols. For TCRbeta analysis, collaborators shipped samples in one of three forms: frozen whole blood, isolated PBMCs, or DNA extracted from either of those sample types. Reading from cysteine to phenylalanine, the CDR3 counts 13 amino acids. The DNA shown is the 39-base CDR3, in frame from base 1. As encoded in the germline V gene, CDR1 is SGHVS while CDR2 is FQNEAQ. V ends up 5 bases short and J 4 bases short, with an unmatched junction base count of 2. This entry comes from a study of blood T cell repertoires in COVID-19 (TCRdb year 2020). As for the study more broadly: Samples covering the acute and convalescent phases of COVID-19 were provided by collaborators in the United States, Italy and Spain. The prospective study material was composed of cDNA or gDNA derived from T cells, B-cell-depleted T cells, or PBMCs. Deeply sampled blood TCRbeta repertoires from subjects exposed to, actively infected with, or recovered from COVID-19 were included in the dataset. The repertoires were released in a freely available public database meant as a resource for research on the immune response to SARS-CoV-2. Samples came from the ongoing ImmuneRACE study (first 160 participants) plus 1,254 subjects from 6 global collaborators. A de-identified subject ID, COVID-19 status, age in years and sex were almost always included in the sample metadata. Where HLA class I and class II types were available, the types were taken from metadata supplied by the sample provider, not from assay-based typing. Findings and caveats that apply to the study as a whole: The quantity of clinical and demographic metadata differed by source and by participant and was supplied without curation.

TCRbeta CDR3 regions were amplified from genomic DNA by means of the immunoSEQ Assay, a bias-controlled multiplex PCR. Regarding the original processing steps: Within the assay, amplification of reference gene primers was used to estimate how many nucleated cells each sample contained. Sequence reads were collapsed and filtered to measure the absolute abundance of every unique TCRbeta CDR3 rearrangement. For each sample, productive Simpson clonality was calculated as the square root of Simpson's diversity index across productive rearrangements. In TCRdb, the immuneACCESS table is reduced to in-frame sequences with V and J assigned. These tables do not hold every clone; where another copy was compared, an unresolved V gene accounts for under half, and the others remain unexplained. V and J calls and clone size are those listed in that table; D and trimming were worked out from the DNA. Counted in this sample were about 100,000 clones; about 86% of them appeared once. The ten biggest clones cover about 5% of the sample.

The receptor was isolated from a human donor in a cohort sampled during active COVID-19. Sequenced input: peripheral blood. In this chain, TRBV7-8 is recombined with TRBJ2-7; 10 nucleotides in the junction match TRBD2. The CDR3 is CASSAGLAYEQYF. The bases read TGTGCCAGCAGCGCGGGACTAGCGTACGAGCAGTACTTC.